This TCR beta chain was sequenced in a study of CD8 T cells in Susac syndrome (dated by TCRdb to the late 2010s). About the investigation overall: Of the Susac syndrome patients who were sequenced, under 10 were in clinical remission while about six had clinically active disease. Susac syndrome patients were therapy-naive, on corticosteroids (some also receiving IVIg), or on IVIg alone at blood withdrawal. Repertoire sequencing was used to test whether CD8+ T cell activation and differentiation in Susac syndrome was antigen driven. Overall study outcomes, separate from this receptor: The number of individuals in the TCR sequencing and HLA analysis was acknowledged as relatively small. The CD4+ T cell repertoire of patients with Susac syndrome showed no detectable clonal expansion.

V is pared back by 3 bases and J by 3 bases, with 8 bases lying between the germline termini. The germline V gene specifies SGHTA as CDR1 and FQGTGA as CDR2. Reading from cysteine to phenylalanine, the CDR3 counts 13 amino acids. Kept here is only the CDR3 DNA, which spans 39 bases and is read in frame from base 1. Peripheral blood CD8+ and CD4+ T cells from healthy donors, Susac syndrome patients and multiple sclerosis patients were profiled using high-throughput TCR beta sequencing. The Susac syndrome patients fulfilled recently defined diagnostic criteria for definite or probable disease. Bulk CD8+ and CD4+ T cells were purified by magnetic negative isolation, whereas CD8+ TEMRA cells were enriched by FACS. Blood was drawn into EDTA tubes, processed within 24 hours, and PBMCs were isolated by density gradient centrifugation. PBMCs intended for TCR sequencing were cryopreserved in liquid nitrogen and thawed later in a water bath at 37 degrees C. The sorted or isolated CD4+, CD8+ and CD8+ TEMRA cells had a purity of 90% or higher.

As for this clonotype: The clone's antigen remains unknown. Base qualities are not provided; no much larger clone lies one nucleotide away.

RNA was extracted with the RNeasy kit and roughly 0.5 to 1 ug was reverse transcribed using random hexamers. TCR beta CDR3 regions were amplified with the immunoSEQ multiplex PCR assay covering 54 Vbeta and 13 Jbeta segments. PCR amplification bias was corrected using a synthetic template baseline for primer optimization and computational correction. As for how the authors treated the data: Reads were assigned to V, D and J genes according to IMGT and analyzed in immunoSEQ Analyzer, with only productive sequences retained. Clonality was computed as one minus Shannon entropy normalized by log2 of the number of productive unique sequences. For each patient and control, public and private clones were evaluated within the 100 most prevalent clones. Clones were defined as Susac-specific if absent from the healthy and MS cohorts, from approximately 1,100 published viral clones and from other ImmuneACCESS disease sequences. In TCRdb, the public reads were trimmed at Q25 with fastp and aligned with MiXCR, with productive beta chains retained. Entries that share a CDR3 protein sequence are merged under the most common genes and DNA. Here the V and J calls rest on TCRdb's processing, not on the authors' analysis. The sample table shows tens of thousands of distinct CDR3 sequences, and 93% are seen once. The top ten constitute less than 0.16% of the sample.

The sequenced sample was CD4+ T cells from PBMCs. This TCR was recovered from a human donor with Susac syndrome. Recombination linked TRBV7-3 to TRBJ1-1, and possibly TRBD1, on 5 matching bases. CDR3 protein: CASSFSQDTEAFF. The bases read TGTGCCAGCAGCTTTTCACAGGACACTGAAGCTTTCTTT.